This note documents a single T cell receptor (beta chain) sequence. Its target is unknown. The germline gives CDR1 SGHRS, CDR2 YFSETQ. CDR3 length: 15 residues. Trimming took 1 base from V and 4 from J, leaving 13 bases between them. This record belongs to a study of cytomegalovirus exposure and HLA in healthy donors. General observations from the study: Analysis was carried out at a later point, and it linked a missense DCLRE1C variant to TCR beta V- and J-gene trimming. Earlier analysis found most TCR beta V segments productive about 87% or about 30% of the time.

The PCR had 60 Vbeta and 13 Jbeta primers. Profiled with immunoSEQ multiplex PCR; TCRdb holds only in-frame clones, not every one. The sample lists fewer than 300,000 clones, under 90% occurring once. These donors counted as nominally healthy when sampled, but unrecorded immune exposures were likely. Sequenced input: PBMCs. V gene TRBV5-1 combines with J gene TRBJ2-3, with D possibly being TRBD1 (5 bases). The TCR originated in a girl aged 2 to 10 in good health and CMV-seronegative. The CDR3, as DNA: TGCGCCAGCAGCTTGACCGTAGGGGTCCCAGATACGCAGTATTTT. Translating it yields CASSLTVGVPDTQYF.